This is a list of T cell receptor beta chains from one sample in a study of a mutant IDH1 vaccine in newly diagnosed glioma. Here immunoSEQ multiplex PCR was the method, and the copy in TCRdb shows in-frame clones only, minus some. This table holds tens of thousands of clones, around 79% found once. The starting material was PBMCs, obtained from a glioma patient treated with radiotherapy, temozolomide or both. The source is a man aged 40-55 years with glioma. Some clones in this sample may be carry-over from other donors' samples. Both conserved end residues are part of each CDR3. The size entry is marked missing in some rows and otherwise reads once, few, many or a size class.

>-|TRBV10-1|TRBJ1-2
CASSANRGLGGYTF
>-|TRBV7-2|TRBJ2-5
CASSLGSAETQYF
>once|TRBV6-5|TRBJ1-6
CASSDPIRGKPLHF
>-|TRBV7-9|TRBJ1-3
CASSQEGASNTIYF
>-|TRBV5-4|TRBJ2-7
CASSSTGGEQYF
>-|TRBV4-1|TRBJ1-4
CASSQGGGRWEKLFF
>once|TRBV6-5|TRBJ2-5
CASSLQGSQETQYF
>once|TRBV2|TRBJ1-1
CASSPQESYTEAFF
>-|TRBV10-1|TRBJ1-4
CASSESGGEKLFF
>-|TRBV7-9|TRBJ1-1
CASSSPMNTEAFF
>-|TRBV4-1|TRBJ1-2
CASSHPARGGSNYGYTF
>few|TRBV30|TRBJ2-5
CASGPGGETQYF
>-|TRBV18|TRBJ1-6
CASSPSGTGNSPLHF
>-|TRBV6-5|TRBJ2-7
CASKLTSSRTYEQYF
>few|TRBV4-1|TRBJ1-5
CASSQDDRVEPQHF
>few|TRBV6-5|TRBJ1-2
CASRYSRTSRGYTF
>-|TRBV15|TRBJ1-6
CATSRSGSSYNSPLHF
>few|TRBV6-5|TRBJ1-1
CASSPGDRVGTEAFF
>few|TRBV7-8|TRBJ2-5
CASSLAEGNLGTQYF
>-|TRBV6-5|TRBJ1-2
CASRSGTPLAGYTF
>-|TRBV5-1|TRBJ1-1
CASSLRGIPGNTEAFF
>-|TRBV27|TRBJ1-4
CASSLQGSPNEKLFF
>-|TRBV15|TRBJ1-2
CATSRERGQGNYGYTF
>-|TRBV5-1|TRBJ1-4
CASSQGTWGTGSEKLFF
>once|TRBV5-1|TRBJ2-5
CASSVDRGMETQYF
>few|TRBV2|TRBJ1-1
CASTKKGGDTEAFF
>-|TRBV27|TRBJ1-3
CATTGTGQSIYF
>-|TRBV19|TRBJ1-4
CASSPQGEKLFF
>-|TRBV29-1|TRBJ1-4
CSVAGGEKLFF
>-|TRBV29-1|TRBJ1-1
CSVVRNPNTEAFF
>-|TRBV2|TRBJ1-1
CASSPGQGLTEAFF
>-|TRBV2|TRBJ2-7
CASSERSGGVYEQYF
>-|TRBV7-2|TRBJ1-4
CASSLALGANEKLFF
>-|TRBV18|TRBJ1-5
CASSPRGPVGSDQPQHF
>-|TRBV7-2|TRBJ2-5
CASSSNGVVTQYF
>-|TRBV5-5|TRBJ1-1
CASSRAGWNTEAFF
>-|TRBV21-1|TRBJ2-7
CASINRPDRVYEQYF
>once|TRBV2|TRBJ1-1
CASRGQTNTEAFF
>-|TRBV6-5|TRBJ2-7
CASSYLGPRGYEQYF
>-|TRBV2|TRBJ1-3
CASSPQGAGGHTIYF
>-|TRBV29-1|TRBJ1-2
CSVGEGYGYTF
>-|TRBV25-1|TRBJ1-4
CASRPGQGFPNEKLFF
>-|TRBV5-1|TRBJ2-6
CASSLFSGANVLTF
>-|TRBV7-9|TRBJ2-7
CASRSVGQGSYEQYF
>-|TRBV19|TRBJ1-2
CASSVGQGALGYTF
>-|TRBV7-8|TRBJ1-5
CASSLSTFSGLQPQHF
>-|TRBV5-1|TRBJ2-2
CASSSPGTPGGELFF
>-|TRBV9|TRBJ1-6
CASSIGTGGNSPLHF
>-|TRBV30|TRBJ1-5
CAWSVVDSYQPQHF
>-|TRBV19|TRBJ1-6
CASTPGQYNSPLHF
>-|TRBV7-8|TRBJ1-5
CASSLDRSQPQHF
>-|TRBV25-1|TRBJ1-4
CASLRAGGGKLFF
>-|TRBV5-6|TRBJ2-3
CASSLESADTQYF
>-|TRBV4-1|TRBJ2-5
CASSQVTGPAGGTQYF
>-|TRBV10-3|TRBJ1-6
CAIRDNRGNSPLHF
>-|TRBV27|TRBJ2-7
CASSAVMNSYEQYF
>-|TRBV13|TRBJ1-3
CASSFGSVDRSSGNTIYF